The present TCR beta chain was sequenced within a study of blood T cell repertoires in COVID-19. Study-level background: Italy, Spain and the United States were the sources of the convalescent and acute COVID-19 samples. PBMCs, B-cell-depleted T cells, or T cells provided the cDNA or gDNA that made up the material.

This clone was picked up one time. From germline, CDR1 is MDHEN and CDR2 SYDVKM. The CDR3 contains 15 residues. The V segment lost 4 bases and the J segment 4 bases; nucleotides outside the gene matches: 7. Authors' data handling: It was from reference gene primer amplification that nucleated cell counts were estimated. The repertoire was sequenced with immunoSEQ multiplex PCR; TCRdb's copy has only in-frame clones and lacks some. That table gives V, J and clone size, and the DNA gave D and trimming. The data show around 130,000 clones, around three quarters seen once. The sequenced material came from peripheral blood. The receptor's source is a human donor in a cohort sampled during active COVID-19. The V and J genes are TRBV28 and TRBJ1-1; 9 positions match TRBD1. In DNA form, the CDR3 reads TGTGCCAGCAGTTGGGACAGGGAGTTGGTCACTGAAGCTTTCTTT. Residues: CASSWDRELVTEAFF.